The sequence of this T cell receptor beta chain was determined in a study of identical twins. General observations from the study: Cross-sectional statistical analysis, not tracking of the same donors, underpinned the conclusions. With abundant cord blood beta clonotypes, insertions were fewer; memory repertoires showed no such pattern. Analyses of zero insertions could be partly confounded by invariant MAIT and iNKT cells.

Template switching supplied a universal primer site; unique molecular identifiers were carried on the cDNA. TCRdb itself ran the 5' RACE reads through MiXCR, one entry per CDR3 protein. The repertoire includes around 530,000 distinct CDR3 sequences, 13% to 15% of them detected once, and around 0.48% sits in the top ten. Details on this clonotype: The target antigen is unknown. The junction shows a germline mismatch at one end, possibly a read error.

Germline CDR1 reads SEHNR; CDR2 reads FQNEAQ (reference sequence). The CDR3 totals 14 residues. The data also belong to a second study, concerning yellow fever vaccine responses in identical twins.

This chain connects TRBV7-9 to TRBJ2-7; 12 bases fit TRBD2. This sequence originates from a woman under 30 in good health. Sequencing input: CD4+ T cells sorted from blood. CDR3 sequence reads: CASSLAGGPLEQYF. CDR3 nucleotides: TGTGCCAGCAGCCTAGCGGGAGGGCCACTCGAGCAGTACTTC.